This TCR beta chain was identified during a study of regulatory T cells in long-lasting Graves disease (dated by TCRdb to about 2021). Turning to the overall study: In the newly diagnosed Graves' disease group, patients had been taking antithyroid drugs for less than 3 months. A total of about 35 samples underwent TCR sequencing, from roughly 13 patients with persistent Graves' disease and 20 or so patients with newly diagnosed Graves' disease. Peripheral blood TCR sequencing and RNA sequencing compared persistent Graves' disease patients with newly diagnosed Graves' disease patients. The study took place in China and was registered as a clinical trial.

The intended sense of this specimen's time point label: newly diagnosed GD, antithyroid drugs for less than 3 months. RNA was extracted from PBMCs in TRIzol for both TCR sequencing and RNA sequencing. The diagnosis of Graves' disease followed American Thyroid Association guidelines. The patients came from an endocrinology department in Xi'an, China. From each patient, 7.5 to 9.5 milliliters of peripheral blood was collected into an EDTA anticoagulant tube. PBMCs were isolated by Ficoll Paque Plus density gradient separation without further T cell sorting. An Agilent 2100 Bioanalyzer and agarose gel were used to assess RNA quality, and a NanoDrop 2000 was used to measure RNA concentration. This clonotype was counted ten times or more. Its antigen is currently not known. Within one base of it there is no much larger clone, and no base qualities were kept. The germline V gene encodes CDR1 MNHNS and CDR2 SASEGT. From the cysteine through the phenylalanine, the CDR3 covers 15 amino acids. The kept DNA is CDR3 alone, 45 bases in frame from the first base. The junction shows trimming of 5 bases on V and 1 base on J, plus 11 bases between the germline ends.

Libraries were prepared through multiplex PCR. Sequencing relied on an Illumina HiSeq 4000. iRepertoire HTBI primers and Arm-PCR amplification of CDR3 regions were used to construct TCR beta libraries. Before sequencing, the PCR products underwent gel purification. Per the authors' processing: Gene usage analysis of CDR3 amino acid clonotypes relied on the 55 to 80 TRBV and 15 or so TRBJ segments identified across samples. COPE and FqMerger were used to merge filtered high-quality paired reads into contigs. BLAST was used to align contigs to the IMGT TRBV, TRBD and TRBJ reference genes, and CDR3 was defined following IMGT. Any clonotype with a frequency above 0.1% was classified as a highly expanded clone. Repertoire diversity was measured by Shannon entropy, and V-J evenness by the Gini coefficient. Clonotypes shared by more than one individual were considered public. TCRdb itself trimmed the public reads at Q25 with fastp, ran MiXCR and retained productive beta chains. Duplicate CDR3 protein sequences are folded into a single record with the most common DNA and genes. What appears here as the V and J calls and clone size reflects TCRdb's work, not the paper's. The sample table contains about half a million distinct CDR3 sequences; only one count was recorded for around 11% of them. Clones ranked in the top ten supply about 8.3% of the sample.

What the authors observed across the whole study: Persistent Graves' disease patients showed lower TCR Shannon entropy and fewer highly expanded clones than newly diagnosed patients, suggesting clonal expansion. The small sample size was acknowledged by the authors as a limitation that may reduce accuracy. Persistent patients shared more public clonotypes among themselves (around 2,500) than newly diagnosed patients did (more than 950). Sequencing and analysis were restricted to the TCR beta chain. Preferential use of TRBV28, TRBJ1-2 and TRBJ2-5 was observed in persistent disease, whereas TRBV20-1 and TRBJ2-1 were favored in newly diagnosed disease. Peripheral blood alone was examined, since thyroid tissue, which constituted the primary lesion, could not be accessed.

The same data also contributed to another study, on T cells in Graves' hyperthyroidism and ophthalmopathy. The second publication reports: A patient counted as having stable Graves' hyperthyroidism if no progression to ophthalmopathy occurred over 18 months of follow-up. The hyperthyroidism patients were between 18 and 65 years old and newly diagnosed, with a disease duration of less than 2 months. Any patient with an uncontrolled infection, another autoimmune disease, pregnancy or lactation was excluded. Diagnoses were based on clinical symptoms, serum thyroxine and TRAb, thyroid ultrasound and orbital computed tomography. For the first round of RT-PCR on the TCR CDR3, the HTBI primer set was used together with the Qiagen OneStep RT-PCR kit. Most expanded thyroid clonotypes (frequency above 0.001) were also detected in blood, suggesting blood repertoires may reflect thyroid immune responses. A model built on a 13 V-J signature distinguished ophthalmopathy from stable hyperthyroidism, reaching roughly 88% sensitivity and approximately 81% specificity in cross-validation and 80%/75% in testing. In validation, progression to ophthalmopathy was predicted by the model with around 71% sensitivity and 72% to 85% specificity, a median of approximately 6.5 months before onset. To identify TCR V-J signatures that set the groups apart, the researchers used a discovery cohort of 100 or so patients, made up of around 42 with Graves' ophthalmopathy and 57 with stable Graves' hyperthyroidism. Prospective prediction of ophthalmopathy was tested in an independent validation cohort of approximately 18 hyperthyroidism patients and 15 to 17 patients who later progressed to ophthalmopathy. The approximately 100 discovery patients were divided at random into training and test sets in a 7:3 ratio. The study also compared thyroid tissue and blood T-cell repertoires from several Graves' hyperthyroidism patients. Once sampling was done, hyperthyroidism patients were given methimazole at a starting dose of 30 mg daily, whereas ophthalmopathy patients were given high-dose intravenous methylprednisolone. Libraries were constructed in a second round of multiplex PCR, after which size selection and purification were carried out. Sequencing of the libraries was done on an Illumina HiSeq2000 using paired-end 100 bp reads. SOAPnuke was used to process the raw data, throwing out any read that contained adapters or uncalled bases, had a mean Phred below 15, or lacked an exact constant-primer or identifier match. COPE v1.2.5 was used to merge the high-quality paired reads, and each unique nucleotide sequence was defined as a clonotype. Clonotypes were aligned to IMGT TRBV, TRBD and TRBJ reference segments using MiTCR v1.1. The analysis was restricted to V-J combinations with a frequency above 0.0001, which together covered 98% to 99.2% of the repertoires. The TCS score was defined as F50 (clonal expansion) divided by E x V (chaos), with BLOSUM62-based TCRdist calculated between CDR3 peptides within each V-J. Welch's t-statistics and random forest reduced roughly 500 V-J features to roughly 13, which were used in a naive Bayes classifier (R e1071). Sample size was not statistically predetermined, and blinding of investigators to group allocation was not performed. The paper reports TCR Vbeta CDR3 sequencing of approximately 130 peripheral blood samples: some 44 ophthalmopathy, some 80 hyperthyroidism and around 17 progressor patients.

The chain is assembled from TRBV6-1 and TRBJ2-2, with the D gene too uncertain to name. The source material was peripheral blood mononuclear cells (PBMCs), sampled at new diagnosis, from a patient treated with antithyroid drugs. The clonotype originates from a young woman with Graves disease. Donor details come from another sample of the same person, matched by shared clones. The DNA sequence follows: TGTGCCAGCAGTCATGATAGAAGGAACACCGGGGAGCTGTTTTTT. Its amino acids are CASSHDRRNTGELFF.